The clone carrying this T cell receptor (beta chain) was observed a few times. Its antigen is unknown. The data were obtained in a study of T cells in Graves' hyperthyroidism and ophthalmopathy. Findings and caveats of the study: Model-based prediction identified ophthalmopathy a median around 6.5 months prior to its onset. Clonotypes that were expanded in thyroid above 0.001 mostly appeared in blood too. Stable hyperthyroidism and ophthalmopathy were separated using 13 V-J signatures.

Researchers amplified the TCR beta CDR3 regions from RNA transcripts. An initial round of RT-PCR targeting the TCR CDR3 relied on the HTBI primer set. TCRdb re-analysed the multiplex PCR reads in MiXCR, keeping a single row per CDR3 protein. The sample consists of hundreds of thousands of distinct CDR3 sequences, about 14% of them appearing once. Looked up from germline, CDR1 is DFQATT and CDR2 is SNEGSKA (reference sequence). V was clipped by 6 bases and J by 8 bases, with 16 bases between them. The CDR3 contains 12 residues. The V call is TRBV20-1, the J call TRBJ1-2; D remains ambiguous. The clonotype was recovered from a woman aged 45-59 years with Graves' ophthalmopathy. Input material: blood. The CDR3 here is CSATPGPGGYTF. The CDR3 nucleotides are TGCAGTGCCACCCCTGGCCCCGGGGGCTACACCTTC.